This T cell receptor (beta chain) comes out of a study of T cells after posttransplantation cyclophosphamide. Study-level points and caveats: Recipient CMV seropositivity and CMV reactivation strongly tracked TRB clonality.

CDR1 SGHTA and CDR2 FQGNSA come from the germline V gene. CDR3 length: 14 amino acids. Trimming removed 1 base from V and 6 bases from J; junction bases left unmatched: 4. The naive gate required viable CD3+CD4+ or CD3+CD8+ cells with CCR7+CD45RA+CD45RO-CD95-CD27+CD28+ phenotype. The related graft donor's blood sample was taken on the day of bone marrow donation. As regards this clone: Its antigen is as yet unknown.

Data came from immunoSEQ multiplex PCR; TCRdb stores just in-frame clones and leaves some out. This sample has tens of thousands of clones; over 95% occur once, and the top ten carry about 0.15%. The sample taken for sequencing was naive CD4+ T cells sorted from PBMCs. This clonotype was obtained from a man aged 40-55 years in good health, CMV-negative, and a related stem cell transplant donor. The J gene is TRBJ2-7, the V gene TRBV7-2, with TRBD2 matching 9 bases. The CDR3 nucleotides are TGTGCCAGCAGCTTAGGGCTAGCGGGGATCGAGCAGTACTTC. It specifies CASSLGLAGIEQYF.